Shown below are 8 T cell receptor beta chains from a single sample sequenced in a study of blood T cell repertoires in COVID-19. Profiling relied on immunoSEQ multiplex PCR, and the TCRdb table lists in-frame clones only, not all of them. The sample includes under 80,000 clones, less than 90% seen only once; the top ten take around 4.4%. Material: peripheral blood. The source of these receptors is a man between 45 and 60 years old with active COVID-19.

DNA of the CDR3: TGTGCCAGCAGCGTCGGGACTAGCGGGAGGGTGTCGCAGTACTTC. Its protein product is CASSVGTSGRVSQYF. The chain has TRBV5-4 and TRBJ2-7; 16 bases match TRBD2. This CDR3 is built from 15 residues. CDR1 and CDR2 (germline): SGHNT, YYREEE (reference sequence). J lost 9 bases, V lost 4 bases, and 7 bases had no gene match.

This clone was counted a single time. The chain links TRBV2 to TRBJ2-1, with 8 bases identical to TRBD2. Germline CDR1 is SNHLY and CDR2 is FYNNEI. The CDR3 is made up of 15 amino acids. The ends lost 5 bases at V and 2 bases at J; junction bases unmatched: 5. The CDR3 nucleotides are TGTGCCAGCAGTTCGGGGGGGTTCACCTACAATGAGCAGTTCTTC. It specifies CASSSGGFTYNEQFF. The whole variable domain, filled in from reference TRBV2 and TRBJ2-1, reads EPEVTQTPSHQVTQMGQEVILRCVPISNHLYFYWYRQILGQKVEFLVSFYNNEISEKSEIFDDQFSVERPDGSNFTLKIRSTKLEDSAMYFCASSSGGFTYNEQFFGPGTRLTVL.

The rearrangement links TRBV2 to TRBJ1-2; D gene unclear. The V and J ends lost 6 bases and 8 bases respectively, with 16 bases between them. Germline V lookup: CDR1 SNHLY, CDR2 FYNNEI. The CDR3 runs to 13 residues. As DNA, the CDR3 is TGTGCCAGCAGCGAAACACCAGGCTCCGGCTACACCTTC. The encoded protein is CASSETPGSGYTF.

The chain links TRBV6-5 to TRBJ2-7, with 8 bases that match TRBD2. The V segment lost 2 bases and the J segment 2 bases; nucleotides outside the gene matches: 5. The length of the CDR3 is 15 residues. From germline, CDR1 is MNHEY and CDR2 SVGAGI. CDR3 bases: TGTGCCAGCAGTTACCAGCGGGGGACCCCCTACGAGCAGTACTTC. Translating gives CASSYQRGTPYEQYF.

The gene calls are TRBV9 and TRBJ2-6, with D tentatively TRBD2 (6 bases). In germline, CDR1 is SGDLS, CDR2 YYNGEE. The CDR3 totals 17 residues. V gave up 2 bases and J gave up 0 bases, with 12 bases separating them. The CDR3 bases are TGTGCCAGCAGCGTGGGAGGAAAGATCTCTGGGGCCAACGTCCTGACTTTC. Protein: CASSVGGKISGANVLTF.

This CDR3 reads CASSLSKNTEAFF. DNA of the CDR3: TGCGCCAGCAGCCTCAGTAAGAACACTGAAGCTTTCTTT. This chain links TRBV4-3 with TRBJ1-1; D is unclear. CDR1 and CDR2 from the germline V gene are LGHNA and YSLEER. The CDR3 extends over 13 amino acids. The germline V and J ends were trimmed by 4 bases and 1 base, with 7 bases remaining between them.

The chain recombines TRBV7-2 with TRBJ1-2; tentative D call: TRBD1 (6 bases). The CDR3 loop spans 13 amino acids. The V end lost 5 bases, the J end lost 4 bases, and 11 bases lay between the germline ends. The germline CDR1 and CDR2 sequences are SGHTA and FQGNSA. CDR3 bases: TGTGCCAGCAGCCCTACAGGGCTCTATGGCTACACCTTC. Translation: CASSPTGLYGYTF.

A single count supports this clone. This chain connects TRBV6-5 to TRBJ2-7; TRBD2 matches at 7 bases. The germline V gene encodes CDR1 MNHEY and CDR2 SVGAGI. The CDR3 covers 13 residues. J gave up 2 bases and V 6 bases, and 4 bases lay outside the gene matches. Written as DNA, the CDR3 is TGTGCCAGCAGGCCTCTAGCGGCCTACGAGCAGTACTTC. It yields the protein CASRPLAAYEQYF.